These T cell receptor beta chains were read from a single sample in a study of identical twins. TCRdb passed the 5' RACE reads through MiXCR, listing each CDR3 protein once. There are over 500,000 distinct CDR3 sequences in the sample; approximately 22% occur only once, and roughly 0.9% lies in the top ten. These data are also associated with another study on T cells expressing NK-cell markers.

Sequenced material: CD4+ T cells sorted from blood. These receptors originate from a woman aged 18-35 years in good health. Each CDR3 is given with its conserved first and last residue. D genes are given only for firm matches. Clone size is shown for a subset of rows, as once, few, many or a class of expanded clone.

clone_size | d_call | j_call | v_call | cdr3_aa | cdr3_nt
few | TRBD1 | TRBJ2-3 | TRBV7-6 | CASSRDSGTDTQYF | TGTGCCAGCAGCCGGGACAGCGGCACAGATACGCAGTATTTT
. | . | TRBJ1-4 | TRBV12-3/TRBV12-4 | CASSLGARSNEKLFF | TGTGCCAGCAGTTTAGGCGCCAGGTCTAATGAAAAACTGTTTTTT
many | TRBD2 | TRBJ2-7 | TRBV7-2 | CASSPTSGSYEQYF | TGTGCCAGCAGCCCAACTAGCGGGAGTTACGAGCAGTACTTC
. | . | TRBJ1-1 | TRBV20-1 | CSAPPRLEAFF | TGCAGTGCTCCCCCGAGGCTTGAAGCTTTCTTT
. | TRBD2 | TRBJ2-3 | TRBV5-1 | CASSLEGLAGTDTQYF | TGCGCCAGCAGCTTGGAAGGGCTAGCGGGCACAGATACGCAGTATTTT
. | . | TRBJ2-5 | TRBV5-4 | CASSLVAKETQYF | TGTGCCAGCAGCTTGGTTGCTAAAGAGACCCAGTACTTC
. | . | TRBJ2-7 | TRBV20-1 | CSASKAGDTYEQYF | TGCAGTGCTAGCAAAGCGGGTGACACCTACGAGCAGTACTTC
. | TRBD1 | TRBJ1-2 | TRBV25-1 | CASRQGARGYTF | TGTGCCAGCAGGCAGGGGGCGCGGGGCTACACCTTC
once | TRBD1 | TRBJ1-2 | TRBV6-1 | CASKRQGGRGNYGYTF | TGTGCCAGCAAGAGACAGGGAGGCCGGGGAAACTATGGCTACACCTTC
. | . | TRBJ1-2 | TRBV2 | CASGGDGYTF | TGTGCCAGCGGGGGGGATGGCTACACCTTC
few | TRBD2 | TRBJ2-1 | TRBV5-6 | CASSLGGSGIRAQFF | TGTGCCAGCAGCTTGGGGGGCAGCGGGATCCGGGCGCAGTTCTTC
. | TRBD2 | TRBJ2-3 | TRBV9 | CASSVDRGVTDTQYF | TGTGCCAGCAGCGTAGACCGGGGGGTCACAGATACGCAGTATTTT
. | . | TRBJ2-1 | TRBV15 | CATSRDPAGYNEQFF | TGTGCCACCAGCAGAGATCCAGCGGGTTACAATGAGCAGTTCTTC
few | TRBD2 | TRBJ2-7 | TRBV12-3/TRBV12-4 | CASTKTSGSSYEQYF | TGTGCCAGCACCAAGACTAGCGGGAGCTCCTACGAGCAGTACTTC
. | . | TRBJ2-2 | TRBV11-2 | CASSLGVEATGELFF | TGTGCCAGCAGCTTAGGGGTAGAGGCCACCGGGGAGCTGTTTTTT
few | . | TRBJ1-5 | TRBV6-2/TRBV6-3 | CASSPTNSNQPQHF | TGTGCCAGCAGTCCGACTAATAGCAATCAGCCCCAGCATTTT
. | TRBD1 | TRBJ2-7 | TRBV7-9 | CASSLTDRGYEQYF | TGTGCCAGCAGCTTAACGGACAGGGGCTACGAGCAGTACTTC
many | TRBD2 | TRBJ2-1 | TRBV7-8 | CASTLGLADYNEQFF | TGTGCCAGCACCCTCGGGCTAGCGGACTACAATGAGCAGTTCTTC
many | . | TRBJ2-7 | TRBV5-1 | CASSLGGGNEQYF | TGCGCCAGCAGCTTGGGGGGAGGCAACGAGCAGTACTTC
few | . | TRBJ2-4 | TRBV12-5 | CASGLDRNIQYF | TGTGCTAGTGGTTTGGACCGGAACATTCAGTACTTC
. | . | TRBJ2-1 | TRBV10-1 | CASRVAEGSEQFF | TGCGCCAGCAGGGTGGCCGAGGGGTCTGAGCAGTTCTTC
. | . | TRBJ1-6 | TRBV4-1 | CASSQESEGGDNSPLHF | TGCGCCAGCAGCCAAGAAAGTGAAGGGGGTGATAATTCACCCCTCCACTTT
. | TRBD2 | TRBJ2-7 | TRBV3-1 | CASRLAGVYEQYF | TGTGCCAGCCGACTAGCGGGGGTCTACGAGCAGTACTTC
. | . | TRBJ2-2 | TRBV12-3/TRBV12-4 | CASSLSIGGAGELFF | TGTGCCAGCAGTCTTAGTATTGGCGGGGCCGGGGAGCTGTTTTTT
. | TRBD1 | TRBJ2-7 | TRBV6-1 | CASTPRGTGDEQYF | TGTGCCAGCACTCCCAGGGGGACAGGGGACGAGCAGTACTTC
few | . | TRBJ2-3 | TRBV5-1 | CASSHPTDTQYF | TGCGCCAGCAGCCACCCCACAGATACGCAGTATTTT
few | . | TRBJ2-3 | TRBV20-1 | CSASWDTQYF | TGCAGTGCTAGCTGGGATACGCAGTATTTT